What follows describes a single T cell receptor beta chain. This CDR3 is 13 amino acids long. Germline V gene data show CDR1 as SGHAT and CDR2 as FQNNGV. The J segment lost 12 bases and the V segment lost 5 bases, leaving 9 bases of the junction unmatched. This specimen comes from a study of blood T cell repertoires in COVID-19. Study context: Samples taken during acute and convalescent COVID-19 were collected in the United States, Italy and Spain. PBMCs, B-cell-depleted T cells, or T cells provided the cDNA or gDNA that made up the material.

Original analysis: Amplification of reference gene primers was used by the study to estimate nucleated cell counts. Here immunoSEQ multiplex PCR was the method, and the copy in TCRdb shows in-frame clones only, minus some. From that table come the V and J calls and clone size; the DNA was used to work out D and trimming. The data hold 150,000 to 200,000 clones, with over 70% observed a single time. What was sequenced was peripheral blood. This chain joins TRBV11-2 and TRBJ2-1, with TRBD2 matching 8 bases. This TCR derives from a man aged 60 to 69 with acute or convalescent COVID-19. CDR3 region: CASSLSLAGAQFF. Here the CDR3 DNA reads TGTGCCAGCAGCCTATCTCTAGCGGGTGCGCAGTTCTTC.